Each of the 23 T cell receptor beta chains below was sequenced from the same sample in a study of blood T cell repertoires in COVID-19. Assay: immunoSEQ multiplex PCR; the TCRdb copy retains only in-frame clones and omits some. The profile shows about 220,000 clones, approximately 86% of them singletons. The sample consisted of peripheral blood. The source of these receptors is a woman aged 25 to 39 who had recovered from COVID-19.

The genes are TRBV5-6 and TRBJ2-7, with a weak D call TRBD2 (5 bases). Germline V gene lookup returns CDR1 SGHDT and CDR2 YYEEEE. The CDR3 has 13 amino acids. Between the trimmed V and J ends, which lost 4 bases and 4 bases, there was a span of 12 bases. The CDR3 coding sequence is TGTGCCAGCAGCCTGGGAGCAGGTTACGAGCAGTACTTC. Translated: CASSLGAGYEQYF.

The chain employs TRBV3-1 (or the pseudogene TRBV3-2) and TRBJ1-1; possible D gene TRBD1, 6 bases. The CDR3 has 15 residues. The germline V and J ends were trimmed by 3 bases and 11 bases, with 22 bases remaining between them. CDR1 is LGHDT, CDR2 YNNKEL, per germline (reference sequence). The CDR3 protein is CASSHTQQGMSMAFF. The DNA for the CDR3 is TGTGCCAGCAGCCACACTCAGCAGGGGATGTCGATGGCTTTCTTT.

The gene calls are TRBV5-6 and TRBJ2-1; 7 bases align to TRBD2. The CDR3 contains 17 residues. J lost 3 bases, V lost 1 base, and 10 bases had no gene match. Germline lookup yields CDR1 SGHDT and CDR2 YYEEEE. The CDR3 sequence is CASSLRERGRIYNEQFF. In DNA form, the CDR3 reads TGTGCCAGCAGCTTGAGGGAGCGGGGTCGGATCTACAATGAGCAGTTCTTC.

The chain employs TRBV7-2 and TRBJ2-3, with 9 nucleotides matching TRBD2. The CDR3 totals 16 residues. The V and J ends lost 2 bases and 1 base, in that order; junction bases with no gene match: 4. In germline, CDR1 is SGHTA, CDR2 FQGNSA. In nucleotides, the CDR3 is TGTGCCAGCAGCTTATACAGCGGGGGGCGCACAGATACGCAGTATTTT. Amino acids: CASSLYSGGRTDTQYF. Variable domain in full (rest from reference TRBV7-2 and TRBJ2-3): GAGVSQSPSNKVTEKGKDVELRCDPISGHTALYWYRQSLGQGLEFLIYFQGNSAPDKSGLPSDRFSAERTGGSVSTLTIQRTQQEDSAVYLCASSLYSGGRTDTQYFGPGTRLTVL.

J is TRBJ1-1 and V is TRBV5-6, with D possibly matching TRBD1 (5 bases). Germline values: CDR1 SGHDT, CDR2 YYEEEE. V lost 4 bases to trimming and J lost 3 bases, with 13 bases between them. The CDR3 totals 14 residues. CDR3 region: CASSPQGRDTEAFF. In DNA form, the CDR3 reads TGTGCCAGCAGCCCTCAGGGCAGGGACACTGAAGCTTTCTTT.

This chain uses TRBV3-1 (or the pseudogene TRBV3-2) with TRBJ2-5; the match to TRBD2 covers 8 bases. Germline V gene sequence: CDR1 LGHDT, CDR2 YNNKEL (reference sequence). CDR3 length: 15 amino acids. V was clipped by 2 bases and J by 5 bases; unmatched bases: 7. The CDR3 protein is CASSQQTGGLETQYF. In nucleotides, the CDR3 is TGTGCCAGCAGCCAACAAACGGGGGGGTTGGAGACCCAGTACTTC.

This clone was picked up one time. CDR3 sequence reads: CASSITPDITDTQYF. DNA for the CDR3: TGTGCCAGTAGTATTACCCCGGACATCACAGATACGCAGTATTTT. The rearrangement joins TRBV19 to TRBJ2-3; D is perhaps TRBD1 (5 bases). CDR1 and CDR2 (germline): LNHDA, SQIVND (reference sequence). Trimming stripped 3 bases from V and 2 bases from J, with 12 bases between. The length of the CDR3 is 15 residues.

This sequence joins TRBV5-1 and TRBJ1-2, with 9 nucleotides matching TRBD1. The germline CDR1 and CDR2 sequences are SGHRS and YFSETQ. The CDR3 totals 16 residues. The trim removed 2 bases at V and 2 bases at J, leaving 7 bases unmatched. Written as DNA, the CDR3 is TGCGCCAGCAGCTTTAATCCGACAGGGGGAAACTATGGCTACACCTTC. Translating it yields CASSFNPTGGNYGYTF. Based on the CDR3 plus reference TRBV5-1 and TRBJ1-2, the full variable domain is KAGVTQTPRYLIKTRGQQVTLSCSPISGHRSVSWYQQTPGQGLQFLFEYFSETQRNKGNFPGRFSGRQFSNSRSEMNVSTLELGDSALYLCASSFNPTGGNYGYTFGSGTRLTVV.

In nucleotides, the CDR3 is TGTGCCAGTAGTATAGATGTGAGCACTGAAGCTTTCTTT. This encodes CASSIDVSTEAFF. The genes are TRBV19 and TRBJ1-1; D not resolved. CDR3 length: 13 amino acids. The V and J ends lost 0 bases and 4 bases respectively, with 6 bases between them. Germline CDR1 and CDR2: LNHDA and SQIVND (reference sequence).

The chain is built from TRBV18 and TRBJ2-5; TRBD2 is a possible D gene (6 bases). Germline V gene lookup returns CDR1 KGHSH and CDR2 LQKENI. Trimming removed 0 bases at V and 1 base at J, with 9 bases between. This CDR3 has 15 amino acids. CDR3 loop: CASSPPGRSQETQYF. The CDR3 DNA reads TGTGCCAGCTCACCACCGGGGAGGAGCCAAGAGACCCAGTACTTC.

This chain's CDR3 is CASSLELAGYIQYF. CDR3 sequence (DNA): TGTGCCAGCAGCTTGGAACTAGCTGGATACATTCAGTACTTC. The genes are TRBV5-5 and TRBJ2-4, with a weak D call TRBD2 (6 bases). The CDR3 totals 14 residues. CDR1 is SGHKS, CDR2 YYEKEE, per germline (reference sequence). The germline V and J ends were trimmed by 0 bases and 8 bases, with 12 bases remaining between them.

The chain recombines TRBV5-5 with TRBJ2-1; D unresolved. Germline values: CDR1 SGHKS, CDR2 YYEKEE (reference sequence). The CDR3 is made up of 12 amino acids. Trimming stripped 8 bases from V and 8 bases from J, with 14 bases between. The DNA of the CDR3 is TGTGCCAGTGGTGGTTCGGTGGATGAGCAGTTCTTC. Protein product: CASGGSVDEQFF.

V and J are TRBV18 and TRBJ2-5; TRBD1 matches at 8 bases. The trim removed 2 bases at V and 4 bases at J, leaving 3 bases unmatched. The CDR3 spans 14 residues. Germline V CDR1 and CDR2: KGHSH, LQKENI. The CDR3 DNA follows: TGTGCCAGCTCACCAAAACAGGGGGGAGAGACCCAGTACTTC. It is translated as CASSPKQGGETQYF.

J is TRBJ1-5 and V is TRBV19, with D maybe TRBD1 (5 bases). This CDR3 contains 13 residues. Germline values: CDR1 LNHDA, CDR2 SQIVND (reference sequence). V was clipped by 6 bases and J by 3 bases, with 9 bases between them. CDR3 sequence: CASRSGINQPQHF. DNA of the CDR3: TGTGCCAGTAGGTCAGGGATCAATCAGCCCCAGCATTTT. Full variable domain (outside the CDR3, taken from reference TRBV19 and TRBJ1-5): DGGITQSPKYLFRKEGQNVTLSCEQNLNHDAMYWYRQDPGQGLRLIYYSQIVNDFQKGDIAEGYSVSREKKESFPLTVTSAQKNPTAFYLCASRSGINQPQHFGDGTRLSIL.

The chain carries TRBV5-1 and TRBJ2-7, with D perhaps matching TRBD2 (6 bases). Germline CDR1 SGHRS, CDR2 YFSETQ. CDR3 length: 14 amino acids. V was cut by 4 bases and J by 2 bases, with 13 bases left in between. The CDR3 nucleotides read TGCGCCAGCAGCCCCGCTGGGGGGACCTACGAGCAGTACTTC. Its translation is CASSPAGGTYEQYF.

This chain connects TRBV5-6 to TRBJ1-6; 7 bases are shared with TRBD1. This CDR3 is built from 15 residues. V was pared by 2 bases and J by 5 bases, with 4 bases of the junction left unmatched. The germline V gene has CDR1 SGHDT and CDR2 YYEEEE. As DNA, the CDR3 is TGTGCCAGCAGCTTTTGGACAGGAGATAATTCACCCCTCCACTTT. This encodes CASSFWTGDNSPLHF.

The table lists this clone with a few counts. The rearrangement joins TRBV27 to TRBJ1-5; D call uncertain. The length of the CDR3 is 13 residues. Looked up from germline, CDR1 is MNHEY and CDR2 is SMNVEV (reference sequence). Trimming pared 4 bases from V and 0 bases from J, leaving 4 bases between. Here the CDR3 DNA reads TGTGCCAGCAGTTCCTATAGCAATCAGCCCCAGCATTTT. Protein product: CASSSYSNQPQHF.

This chain's CDR3 is CATSGDRSQPQHF. Here the CDR3 DNA reads TGTGCCACCAGCGGGGACAGATCTCAGCCCCAGCATTTT. J is TRBJ1-5 and V is TRBV15; 7 bases are a match to TRBD1. The CDR3 sequence is 13 residues long. The ends lost 5 bases at V and 6 bases at J; junction bases unmatched: 4. CDR1 LNHNV and CDR2 YYDKDF come from the germline V gene (reference sequence).

The V gene is TRBV6-1, the J gene TRBJ1-4; no reliable D call. V was cut by 1 base and J by 7 bases, with 13 bases left in between. CDR1 and CDR2 from the germline V gene are MNHNS and SASEGT. This CDR3 spans 15 amino acids. The DNA of the CDR3 is TGTGCCAGCAGTGAAGTGCCGGGGTGGGCTGAAAAACTGTTTTTT. This sequence encodes CASSEVPGWAEKLFF.

In this sample, this clone turned up once. The chain carries TRBV5-6 and TRBJ1-2, with TRBD1 matching over 7 bases. Looked up from germline, CDR1 is SGHDT and CDR2 is YYEEEE. Unmatched junction bases numbered 12, after V lost 4 bases and J lost 3 bases. CDR3 length: 16 residues. CDR3 in amino acids: CASSLPPGQSYYGYTF. The CDR3 nucleotides are TGTGCCAGCAGCCTCCCTCCGGGACAGTCATACTATGGCTACACCTTC. Full variable domain (missing parts from reference TRBV5-6 and TRBJ1-2): DAGVTQSPTHLIKTRGQQVTLRCSPKSGHDTVSWYQQALGQGPQFIFQYYEEEERQRGNFPDRFSGHQFPNYSSELNVNALLLGDSALYLCASSLPPGQSYYGYTFGSGTRLTVV.

The chain joins TRBV12-3 or TRBV12-4 to TRBJ1-5; weak D call: TRBD1 (5 bases). The length of the CDR3 is 13 residues. Between the trimmed V and J ends, which lost 3 bases and 4 bases, there was a span of 7 bases. CDR3 coding DNA: TGTGCCAGCAGTTTCGACAGAAATCAGCCCCAGCATTTT. Its translation is CASSFDRNQPQHF.

V is TRBV30 and J is TRBJ1-1; weak D call: TRBD1 (6 bases). With 0 bases removed from V and 6 bases from J, the gap between germline ends came to 17 bases. The CDR3 is 15 amino acids. CDR1 GTSNPN and CDR2 SVGIG come from the germline V gene (reference sequence). In nucleotides, the CDR3 is TGTGCCTGGAGTGTACGTCAGGGGACGGGTGCTGAAGCTTTCTTT. Translating it yields CAWSVRQGTGAEAFF.

V is TRBV6-7 and J is TRBJ1-2; the match to TRBD1 covers 8 bases. TRBV6-7 is an ORF, with its function uncertain. V shed 4 bases, J shed 0 bases, and the junction held 10 bases outside the gene matches. This CDR3 comprises 17 residues. CDR3 in DNA: TGTGCCAGCAGTTCCCCGGGACAGGACCCACCTAACTATGGCTACACCTTC. Its protein product is CASSSPGQDPPNYGYTF.